The 12 T cell receptor beta chains below were found in one sample sequenced in a study of PD-L1 blockade in urothelial cancer (dated by TCRdb to about 2017). To prepare the library, the immunoSEQ multiplex PCR assay was applied. This immuneACCESS table, as held by TCRdb, lists in-frame sequences with V and J called but not all clones. Of the missing ones, under half trace to an unresolved V gene in checked studies; the others have no known cause. This sample comprises 40,000 to 50,000 clones, roughly four fifths of them detected only once. Over 10% of the sample comes from the top ten. The time point label of this sample denotes: peripheral blood 6 weeks after treatment start. The starting material was PBMCs, obtained around atezolizumab (anti-PD-L1) treatment. The receptors come from a man in his 60s with urothelial cancer.

The table lists this clone with a few counts. The chain recombines TRBV28 with TRBJ2-7; 8 nucleotides line up with TRBD2. The CDR3 covers 14 residues. CDR1 is MDHEN, CDR2 SYDVKM, per germline. V dropped 6 bases and J dropped 6; count of bases not matched to a gene: 10. This chain's CDR3 is CASSLGTSVAEQYF. CDR3 bases: TGTGCCAGCAGCTTGGGGACTAGTGTAGCCGAGCAGTACTTC.

This chain connects TRBV5-4 to TRBJ1-1; no reliable D call. V was trimmed by 4 bases and J by 3 bases, leaving 7 bases between them. CDR1 and CDR2 from the germline V gene are SGHNT and YYREEE (reference sequence). The CDR3 is 12 residues long. The CDR3 spells CASSARDTEAFF. CDR3 bases: TGTGCCAGCAGCGCGAGGGACACTGAAGCTTTCTTT.

This clone came up a few times. The CDR3 coding sequence is TGTGCCAGCAGCCAAAGGACTAGCGACACCGGGGAGCTGTTTTTT. Translating gives CASSQRTSDTGELFF. The chain links TRBV4-2 to TRBJ2-2; 9 bases line up with TRBD2. The V gene's germline CDR1 is LGHNA and CDR2 YNFKEQ. The CDR3 runs to 15 residues. Germline trimming cut 2 bases from V and 3 bases from J; bases unmatched to any gene: 1.

The V gene is TRBV11-3, the J gene TRBJ2-3; tentatively, D is TRBD2 (7 bases). V lost 3 bases and J lost 2, with 12 bases in between. Germline CDR1 and CDR2: SGHNT and YENEEA. The CDR3 consists of 15 residues. The chain's CDR3 is CASSFSGGLTDTQYF. The CDR3, as DNA: TGTGCCAGCAGCTTTTCGGGGGGCCTCACAGATACGCAGTATTTT.

The gene calls are TRBV27 and TRBJ2-1; TRBD2 matches at 13 bases. Unmatched junction bases numbered 8, after V lost 7 bases and J lost 5 bases. Germline loops: CDR1 MNHEY, CDR2 SMNVEV (reference sequence). The CDR3 has 16 residues. The CDR3 coding sequence is TGTGCCAGCACCCGGGGACTAGCGGGGCTAGACAATGAGCAGTTCTTC. Protein: CASTRGLAGLDNEQFF.

This chain links TRBV28 with TRBJ1-5; no reliable D call. V lost 3 bases and J lost 3, with 12 bases in between. The CDR3 covers 15 residues. Per germline, CDR1 MDHEN and CDR2 SYDVKM. The CDR3: CASSLRVRDNQPQHF. For the CDR3, the DNA is TGTGCCAGCAGTTTGCGGGTGCGAGACAATCAGCCCCAGCATTTT.

The chain is built from TRBV11-1 and TRBJ2-6; no reliable D call. Germline V lookup: CDR1 SGHAT, CDR2 FQDESV (reference sequence). Trimming removed 1 base from V and 2 bases from J, with 9 bases in between. The length of the CDR3 is 16 residues. CDR3: CASSLDFEAGANVLTF. CDR3 sequence (DNA): TGTGCCAGCAGCTTAGATTTCGAGGCTGGGGCCAACGTCCTGACTTTC.

The V call is TRBV29-1, the J call TRBJ2-7, with D possibly being TRBD1 (5 bases). CDR3 length: 12 amino acids. Between the trimmed V and J ends, which lost 2 bases and 3 bases, there was a span of 8 bases. Germline V gene data show CDR1 as SQVTM and CDR2 as ANQGSEA. The CDR3 coding sequence is TGCAGCGTTGAAACCGGACACTACGAGCAGTACTTC. Protein: CSVETGHYEQYF.

This clone has just one count. The V gene is TRBV6-1, the J gene TRBJ2-3; the D gene is possibly TRBD1 (5 bases). The length of the CDR3 is 15 residues. Trimming took 7 bases from V and 2 from J, leaving 16 bases between them. Germline-derived CDR1 and CDR2 are MNHNS and SASEGT. The CDR3 reads CASKPAGSSTDTQYF. The CDR3 DNA reads TGTGCCAGCAAACCGGCAGGGTCGTCCACAGATACGCAGTATTTT.

The CDR3: CASRGQGGDYEQYF. The CDR3 bases are TGTGCCAGCAGGGGACAGGGGGGGGACTACGAGCAGTACTTC. V usage is TRBV6-5 and J usage is TRBJ2-7, with 11 bases fitting TRBD1. Losses at the gene ends were 6 bases for V and 3 bases for J; bases not matched to a gene: 4. CDR3 length equals 14 residues. The germline V gene has CDR1 MNHEY and CDR2 SVGAGI.

This rearrangement joins TRBV27 to TRBJ1-4; a possible D gene is TRBD1 (6 bases). The V and J ends lost 3 bases and 3 bases respectively, with 8 bases between them. In germline, CDR1 is MNHEY, CDR2 SMNVEV (reference sequence). This CDR3 region has 14 residues. CDR3 region: CASSFGQPNEKLFF. The CDR3 bases are TGTGCCAGCAGTTTCGGACAGCCTAATGAAAAACTGTTTTTT.

J is TRBJ2-7 and V is TRBV19; TRBD1 aligns across 11 bases. Germline CDR1 reads LNHDA; CDR2 reads SQIVND (reference sequence). The CDR3 has 14 residues. V lost 6 bases to trimming and J lost 7 bases; unmatched junction nucleotides: 8. The CDR3 nucleotides are TGTGCCAGTAGGGACAGGGGGCCCTCCGGGGAGCAGTACTTC. Translated: CASRDRGPSGEQYF.